The 19 T cell receptor beta chains given below trace back to one sample, sequenced in a study of PD-L1 blockade in urothelial cancer. The time point was: pretreatment peripheral blood. Sequencing was performed with immunoSEQ multiplex PCR; in TCRdb, only in-frame clones are kept and a portion is missing. The sample holds some 44,000 clones, around 81% seen once. The sequencing used PBMCs, collected around atezolizumab (anti-PD-L1) treatment. All receptors come from a man in his sixties with urothelial cancer.

The V call is TRBV13, the J call TRBJ2-1; 7 nucleotides match TRBD2. Germline CDR1 is PRHDT and CDR2 is FYEKMQ (reference sequence). J was trimmed by 8 bases and V by 0 bases; bases with no gene match: 13. The CDR3 loop spans 17 amino acids. CDR3 DNA sequence: TGTGCCAGCAGCTTAGGCCGTTGGACTAGTCAAAACGATGAGCAGTTCTTC. This translates into CASSLGRWTSQNDEQFF.

This sequence joins TRBV30 and TRBJ2-3, with D perhaps matching TRBD1 (7 bases). The germline V gene encodes CDR1 GTSNPN and CDR2 SVGIG (reference sequence). Trimming left V 5 bases short and J 10 bases short, with 19 bases between. CDR3 size: 13 residues. The CDR3 spells CAWAAGPTGAQYF. The CDR3 nucleotides are TGTGCCTGGGCAGCGGGTCCCACAGGGGCGCAGTATTTT.

The rearrangement uses TRBV7-2 and TRBJ2-7; possibly TRBD1 for D (6 bases). V lost 2 bases and J lost 6, with 11 bases in between. CDR1 is SGHTA, CDR2 FQGNSA, per germline. The CDR3 spans 13 residues. The chain's CDR3 is CASSLSGVAEQYF. CDR3 nucleotides: TGTGCCAGCAGCTTATCAGGGGTTGCCGAGCAGTACTTC.

The chain joins TRBV11-1 to TRBJ2-1; 10 positions agree with TRBD2. The germline V gene has CDR1 SGHAT and CDR2 FQDESV (reference sequence). This CDR3 contains 16 residues. Trimming took 4 bases from V and 4 from J; bases not matched to a gene: 7. DNA of the CDR3: TGTGCCAGCAGCTCTAGGACTAGCGGCCTTTACAATGAGCAGTTCTTC. It yields the protein CASSSRTSGLYNEQFF. The full variable domain, completed using reference TRBV11-1 and TRBJ2-1, is EAEVAQSPRYKITEKSQAVAFWCDPISGHATLYWYRQILGQGPELLVQFQDESVVDDSQLPKDRFSAERLKGVDSTLKIQPAELGDSAMYLCASSSRTSGLYNEQFFGPGTRLTVL.

The rearrangement links TRBV4-3 to TRBJ2-7; 7 nucleotides agree with TRBD1. Unmatched junction bases numbered 9, after V lost 1 base and J lost 3 bases. Germline assignment: CDR1 LGHNA and CDR2 YSLEER. CDR3 length equals 16 residues. The CDR3 loop reads CASSQAYLDRNYEQYF. DNA of the CDR3: TGCGCCAGCAGCCAAGCCTATTTGGACAGGAACTACGAGCAGTACTTC.

The V gene is TRBV4-1, the J gene TRBJ2-2, with 8 bases lining up with TRBD1. J gave up 9 bases and V 4 bases, and 4 bases lay outside the gene matches. This CDR3 is 13 amino acids long. Germline values: CDR1 MGHRA, CDR2 YSYEKL. Written as DNA, the CDR3 is TGCGCCAGCAGCCCAGGGGGCTGGCGGGAGCTGTTTTTT. Amino acid sequence: CASSPGGWRELFF.

As DNA, the CDR3 is TGTGCCAGCAGTTCCAGGGTACCTGGGGCCAACGTCCTGACTTTC. Protein product: CASSSRVPGANVLTF. The gene calls are TRBV28 and TRBJ2-6, with a possible D match to TRBD1 (5 bases). The ends were cut back, 4 bases at V and 2 bases at J, with 9 bases in the middle. This CDR3 is built from 15 residues. Germline-derived CDR1 and CDR2 are MDHEN and SYDVKM.

This clone was counted a few times. CDR3 sequence reads: CASSSRRDSRSGNTIYF. The CDR3 DNA follows: TGTGCCAGCAGTTCAAGAAGGGACAGCCGGAGTGGAAACACCATATATTTT. This rearrangement joins TRBV28 to TRBJ1-3; 7 bases agree with TRBD1. The V segment lost 4 bases and the J segment 3 bases; nucleotides outside the gene matches: 12. CDR3 length equals 17 residues. Germline lookup yields CDR1 MDHEN and CDR2 SYDVKM.

This rearrangement joins TRBV30 to TRBJ1-3; a possible D gene is TRBD1 (5 bases). CDR3 length: 14 amino acids. Germline CDR1 GTSNPN, CDR2 SVGIG (reference sequence). Trimming removed 0 bases at V and 4 bases at J, with 10 bases between. The CDR3, as DNA: TGTGCCTGGAGTGTAGGGGCAGGGGGAAACACCATATATTTT. Amino acids: CAWSVGAGGNTIYF.

The chain couples TRBV7-2 to TRBJ1-3; D remains unclear. The V gene's germline CDR1 is SGHTA and CDR2 FQGNSA. The V and J ends lost 1 base and 0 bases respectively, with 13 bases between them. The CDR3 consists of 17 residues. The DNA for the CDR3 is TGTGCCAGCAGCTTAGACCTGGCCCGAACCTCTGGAAACACCATATATTTT. Protein product: CASSLDLARTSGNTIYF.

This clone was observed a few times. The chain combines TRBV11-2 with TRBJ2-7, with 9 bases that match TRBD1. Trimming at V came to 5 bases and at J to 7 bases, leaving 6 bases not matched to a gene. Germline CDR1 reads SGHAT; CDR2 reads FQNNGV. This CDR3 has 13 amino acids. CDR3 nucleotides: TGTGCCAGCAGCCCGGGACAGGGAAGAGAGCAGTACTTC. It yields the protein CASSPGQGREQYF.

The CDR3 DNA is TGTGCCAGCAGTCCTCCGACAGTGGCCGGGGGTACTGAAGCTTTCTTT. Protein product: CASSPPTVAGGTEAFF. The V gene is TRBV28, the J gene TRBJ1-1, with a tentative D call TRBD1 (5 bases). V lost 5 bases, J lost 5 bases, and 21 bases lay in between. The CDR3 is 16 amino acids. Germline values: CDR1 MDHEN, CDR2 SYDVKM.

This clone came up once. The chain links TRBV6-5 to TRBJ2-7; TRBD2 aligns across 9 bases. Germline V gene lookup returns CDR1 MNHEY and CDR2 SVGAGI. The CDR3 consists of 16 residues. J lost 3 bases, V lost 0 bases, and 6 bases had no gene match. CDR3 protein: CASSYSPASGNYEQYF. CDR3 DNA sequence: TGTGCCAGCAGTTACTCCCCGGCTAGCGGGAACTACGAGCAGTACTTC.

This chain connects TRBV7-2 to TRBJ2-5; D gene ambiguous. The V and J ends lost 5 bases and 4 bases respectively, with 14 bases between them. This CDR3 is 14 amino acids long. Germline assignment: CDR1 SGHTA and CDR2 FQGNSA. The CDR3 DNA reads TGTGCCAGCAGCACCCGGTCGGTCGTAGAGACCCAGTACTTC. Its protein is CASSTRSVVETQYF. Together with reference TRBV7-2 and TRBJ2-5, the CDR3 gives the full variable domain: GAGVSQSPSNKVTEKGKDVELRCDPISGHTALYWYRQSLGQGLEFLIYFQGNSAPDKSGLPSDRFSAERTGGSVSTLTIQRTQQEDSAVYLCASSTRSVVETQYFGPGTRLLVL.

V and J are TRBV19 and TRBJ2-7, with 8 bases aligning to TRBD2. Germline CDR1 and CDR2: LNHDA and SQIVND (reference sequence). Trimming removed 6 bases from V and 0 bases from J; junction bases left unmatched: 13. The CDR3 totals 17 residues. The CDR3 nucleotides are TGTGCCAGTAGAACACAGCTGGCGGGAGGCCTCTCCTACGAGCAGTACTTC. Amino acids: CASRTQLAGGLSYEQYF.

V gene TRBV29-1 combines with J gene TRBJ1-1; TRBD1 might be the D (6 bases). Germline CDR1 and CDR2: SQVTM and ANQGSEA. There are 11 residues in the CDR3. The V end lost 5 bases, the J end lost 6 bases, and 10 bases lay between the germline ends. CDR3 DNA: TGCAGCGTTCTACAGGGCTCTGAAGCTTTCTTT. This gives the protein CSVLQGSEAFF.

J is TRBJ1-2 and V is TRBV7-9, with TRBD1 as a possible D gene (5 bases). Looked up from germline, CDR1 is SEHNR and CDR2 is FQNEAQ (reference sequence). Deletions cut 8 bases from V and 8 bases from J, with 12 bases between. The CDR3 consists of 11 residues. CDR3 region: CASLGGDGYTF. The CDR3 coding sequence is TGTGCCAGCCTCGGGGGAGACGGCTACACCTTC.

This chain links TRBV28 with TRBJ2-2; no definite D call. This CDR3 comprises 13 residues. Trimming shortened V by 2 bases and J by 5 bases, and 6 bases separated the two germline ends. Germline CDR1 MDHEN, CDR2 SYDVKM. This CDR3 reads CASSLAATGELFF. The CDR3 bases are TGTGCCAGCAGTTTAGCGGCTACCGGGGAGCTGTTTTTT.

The J gene is TRBJ2-5, the V gene TRBV21-1; the D segment call TRBD1 is taken from the table without a DNA check. TRBV21-1 is a recognized pseudogene. The CDR3 is 14 amino acids. DNA for the CDR3: TGTGCCAGCAGCAGAGGACAGCATCGGGAGACCCAGTACTTC. This translates into CASSRGQHRETQYF.